The T cell receptor (beta chain) under discussion was sequenced for a study of shared T cell receptors in the human thymus. Profiling relied on immunoSEQ multiplex PCR, and the TCRdb table lists in-frame clones only, not all of them. The sample holds about 730,000 clones, around 85% seen once. The CDR3 has 13 amino acids. V lost 4 bases, J lost 2 bases, and 9 bases lay in between. From germline, CDR1 is MNHNS and CDR2 SASEGT. These data are also associated with another study on human thymus T cells. That paper notes: Finnish infants who were healthy and having corrective surgery for congenital heart defects made up the donors. The thymus tissue came from resections taken during corrective heart surgery. Thymic and blood repertoires showed apparently biased V and J gene usage.

The genes are TRBV6-1 and TRBJ2-7; D possibly corresponds to TRBD1 (5 bases). Sequencing was carried out using thymocytes. This clonotype was sampled from a girl under three years old with a congenital heart defect. The chain's CDR3 is CASSGRQTYEQYF. CDR3 nucleotides: TGTGCCAGCAGTGGGCGACAGACCTACGAGCAGTACTTC.